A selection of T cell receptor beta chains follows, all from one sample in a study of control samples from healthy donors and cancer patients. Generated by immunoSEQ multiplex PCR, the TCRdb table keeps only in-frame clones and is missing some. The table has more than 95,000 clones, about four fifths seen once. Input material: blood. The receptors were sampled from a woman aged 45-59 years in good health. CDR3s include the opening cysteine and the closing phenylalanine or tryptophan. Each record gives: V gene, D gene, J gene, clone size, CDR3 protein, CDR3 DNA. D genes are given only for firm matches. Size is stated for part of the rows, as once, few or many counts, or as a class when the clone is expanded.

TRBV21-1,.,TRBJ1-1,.,CASSKGKGGKSFTEAFF,TGTGCCAGCAGCAAAGGGAAGGGCGGTAAGAGCTTCACTGAAGCTTTCTTT
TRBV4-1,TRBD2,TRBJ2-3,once,CASSQVLSALARGDTQYF,TGCGCCAGCAGCCAAGTATTAAGCGCACTAGCGAGGGGAGATACGCAGTATTTT
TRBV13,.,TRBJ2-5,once,CASSIRRSGVQETQYF,TGTGCCAGCAGCATAAGGAGATCCGGGGTCCAAGAGACCCAGTACTTC
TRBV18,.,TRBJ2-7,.,CASSPVQQGDIEQYF,TGTGCCAGCTCACCGGTTCAACAGGGAGATATCGAGCAGTACTTC
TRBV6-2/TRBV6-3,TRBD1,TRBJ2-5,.,CASSYSTAGGKEYF,TGTGCCAGCAGTTACTCGACCGCAGGGGGCAAAGAGTACTTC
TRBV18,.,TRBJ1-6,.,CASSPLPNRALDSPLHF,TGTGCCAGCTCACCGCTGCCCAACAGGGCATTAGATTCACCCCTCCACTTT
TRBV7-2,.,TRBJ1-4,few,CASSSVQSNNEKLFF,TGTGCCAGCAGCTCAGTCCAGTCAAATAATGAAAAACTGTTTTTT
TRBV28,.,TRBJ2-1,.,CASSPSKGLGSFDNEQFF,TGTGCCAGCAGTCCGAGTAAAGGTTTAGGCTCTTTCGACAATGAGCAGTTCTTC
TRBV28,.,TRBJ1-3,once,CASRAALYSGNTIYF,TGTGCCAGCAGAGCTGCCCTTTACTCTGGAAACACCATATATTTT
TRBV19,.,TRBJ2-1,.,CASSIAGYEQFF,TGTGCCAGTAGTATCGCCGGGTATGAGCAGTTCTTC
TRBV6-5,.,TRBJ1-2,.,CASSYGGALNYGYTF,TGTGCCAGCAGTTACGGGGGTGCACTTAACTATGGCTACACCTTC
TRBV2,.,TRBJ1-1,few,CASCWGMNTEAFF,TGTGCCAGCTGTTGGGGTATGAACACTGAAGCTTTCTTT
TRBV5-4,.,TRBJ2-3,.,CASSGGVGGISTDTQYF,TGTGCCAGCAGCGGCGGGGTGGGCGGGATTAGCACAGATACGCAGTATTTT
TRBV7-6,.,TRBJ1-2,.,CASSPWTEHGYTF,TGTGCCAGCAGCCCGTGGACAGAGCATGGCTACACCTTC
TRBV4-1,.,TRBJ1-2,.,CASSHSGGRRTTNYGYTF,TGCGCCAGCAGCCACTCCGGGGGCAGGAGAACTACTAACTATGGCTACACCTTC
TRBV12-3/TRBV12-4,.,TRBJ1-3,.,CASSLGVGNTIYF,TGTGCCAGCAGTTTAGGAGTCGGAAACACCATATATTTT
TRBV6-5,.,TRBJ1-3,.,CASSPGPHSGNTIYF,TGTGCCAGCAGTCCCGGGCCTCACTCTGGAAACACCATATATTTT
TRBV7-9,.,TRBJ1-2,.,CASSPAQGTYGYTF,TGTGCCAGCAGCCCAGCACAGGGTACCTATGGCTACACCTTC
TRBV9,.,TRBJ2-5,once,CASSVDSDQETQYF,TGTGCCAGCAGCGTAGATTCAGACCAAGAGACCCAGTACTTC
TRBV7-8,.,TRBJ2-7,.,CASSRQTPSYEQYF,TGTGCCAGCAGCAGACAGACACCGTCCTACGAGCAGTACTTC
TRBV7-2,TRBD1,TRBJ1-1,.,CASSLVTGVATEAFF,TGTGCCAGCAGCTTAGTGACAGGGGTTGCCACTGAAGCTTTCTTT
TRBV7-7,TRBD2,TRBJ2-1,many,CASSPSAAGGLNEQFF,TGTGCTAGCAGCCCTTCCGCGGCGGGGGGGCTCAATGAGCAGTTCTTC
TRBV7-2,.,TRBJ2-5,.,CASSLAVGRQETQYF,TGTGCCAGCAGCTTAGCGGTGGGGAGACAAGAGACCCAGTACTTC
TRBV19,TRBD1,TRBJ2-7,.,CASSNRGFEQYF,TGTGCCAGTAGTAACAGGGGTTTCGAGCAGTACTTC
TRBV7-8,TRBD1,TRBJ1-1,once,CASSSRTGEAFF,TGTGCCAGCAGCTCACGGACAGGCGAAGCTTTCTTT
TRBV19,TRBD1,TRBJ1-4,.,CASSINSGQGNEKLFF,TGTGCCAGTAGTATTAACTCCGGACAGGGAAATGAAAAACTGTTTTTT
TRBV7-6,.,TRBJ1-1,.,CASSLGGVNTEAFF,TGTGCCAGCAGCCTCGGGGGGGTGAACACTGAAGCTTTCTTT
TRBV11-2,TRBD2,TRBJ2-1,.,CASSLSGGAGDEQFF,TGTGCCAGCAGCTTATCCGGGGGGGCCGGGGATGAGCAGTTCTTC
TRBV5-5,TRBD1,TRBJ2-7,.,CASSPSRGQGNPEQYF,TGTGCCAGCAGCCCTTCGCGGGGACAGGGGAACCCCGAGCAGTACTTC
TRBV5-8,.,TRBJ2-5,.,CASSLTGTSQETQYF,TGTGCCAGCAGCTTAACCGGGACAAGCCAAGAGACCCAGTACTTC
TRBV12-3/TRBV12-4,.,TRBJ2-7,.,CASSSHREYEQYF,TGTGCCAGCAGTTCCCACAGGGAGTACGAGCAGTACTTC
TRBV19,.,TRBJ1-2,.,CASSIRGSGYTF,TGTGCCAGTAGTATACGGGGGTCTGGCTACACCTTC
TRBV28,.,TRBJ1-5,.,CASSLLEGYQPQHF,TGTGCCAGCAGTTTATTGGAAGGTTATCAGCCCCAGCATTTT
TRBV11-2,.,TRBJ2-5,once,CASSQRTPSQETQYF,TGTGCCAGCAGCCAAAGAACCCCTAGCCAAGAGACCCAGTACTTC
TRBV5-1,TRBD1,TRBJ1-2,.,CASSEGQNYGYTF,TGCGCCAGCAGCGAGGGACAGAACTATGGCTACACCTTC
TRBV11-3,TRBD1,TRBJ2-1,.,CASSPSGGFDEQFF,TGTGCCAGCAGCCCATCAGGGGGCTTCGATGAGCAGTTCTTC
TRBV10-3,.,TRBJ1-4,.,CAISEREGPTREKLFF,TGTGCCATCAGTGAGAGGGAGGGCCCAACCCGTGAAAAACTGTTTTTT
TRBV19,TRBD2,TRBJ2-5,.,CASSIGGGGPETQYF,TGTGCCAGTAGTATAGGAGGCGGGGGGCCCGAGACCCAGTACTTC
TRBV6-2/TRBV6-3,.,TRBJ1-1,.,CASSHQGLNTEAFF,TGTGCCAGCAGCCACCAAGGGCTGAACACTGAAGCTTTCTTT
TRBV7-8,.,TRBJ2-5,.,CASSWGETQYF,TGTGCCAGCAGTTGGGGGGAGACCCAGTACTTC
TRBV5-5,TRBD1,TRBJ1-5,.,CASSLTGGAGQPQHF,TGTGCCAGCAGCTTGACAGGGGGCGCCGGACAGCCCCAGCATTTT
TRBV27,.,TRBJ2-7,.,CASSLREDDYEQYF,TGTGCCAGCAGTTTACGTGAAGACGACTACGAGCAGTACTTC
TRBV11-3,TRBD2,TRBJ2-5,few,CASSLARPWLAGGETQYF,TGTGCCAGCAGCTTAGCCCGCCCTTGGCTAGCGGGAGGGGAGACCCAGTACTTC
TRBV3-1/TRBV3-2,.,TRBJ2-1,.,CASTGRRGPVLSGNEQFF,TGTGCCAGCACCGGGCGGCGGGGTCCCGTTCTATCGGGCAATGAGCAGTTCTTC
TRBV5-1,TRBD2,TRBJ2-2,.,CASIQTGTSGGELFF,TGCGCCAGCATTCAGACCGGGACTAGCGGCGGGGAGCTGTTTTTT